This TCR beta chain originates from a study of human T cells and chemical hapten exposure. Across the study: Patches that contained 0.01% DPC were applied to the upper back and read at 6 days.

Time point meaning: pre-sensitization, week 0. Treatment defined: therapeutic diphenylcyclopropenone sensitization with weekly scalp DPC. One entry per CDR3 protein, called by TCRdb with MiXCR from the RACE reads. Of more than 300,000 distinct CDR3 sequences listed, roughly 6% were seen once; the top ten hold about 7.7%. The CDR3 covers 14 residues. With 2 bases clipped from V and 4 bases from J, the junction kept 5 bases outside the gene matches. Germline values: CDR1 ENHRY, CDR2 SYGVKD. This clonotype was seen ten or more times. The sample consisted of whole blood, taken in connection with sensitization to the hapten diphenylcyclopropenone (DPC). The chain couples TRBV10-3 to TRBJ2-7, with 7 bases lining up with TRBD1. This receptor was identified in a woman aged 18-29 years with alopecia areata. Some clones in this sample may be carry-over from other donors' samples. CDR3 protein: CAISEPGTAYEQYF. The CDR3, as DNA: TGTGCCATCAGTGAGCCCGGGACAGCGTACGAGCAGTACTTC.